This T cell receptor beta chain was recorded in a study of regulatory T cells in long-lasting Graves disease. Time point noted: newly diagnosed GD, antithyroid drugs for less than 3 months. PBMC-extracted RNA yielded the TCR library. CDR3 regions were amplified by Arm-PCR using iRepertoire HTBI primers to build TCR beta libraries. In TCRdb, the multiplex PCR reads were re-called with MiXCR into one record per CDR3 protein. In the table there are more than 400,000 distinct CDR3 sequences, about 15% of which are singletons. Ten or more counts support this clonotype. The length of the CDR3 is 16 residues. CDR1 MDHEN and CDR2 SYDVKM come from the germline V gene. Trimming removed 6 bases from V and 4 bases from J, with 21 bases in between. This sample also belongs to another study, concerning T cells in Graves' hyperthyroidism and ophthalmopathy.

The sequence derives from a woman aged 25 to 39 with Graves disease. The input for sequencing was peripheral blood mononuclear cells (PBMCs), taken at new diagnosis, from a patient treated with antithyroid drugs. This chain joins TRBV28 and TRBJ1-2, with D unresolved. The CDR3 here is CASSKIDSRAGYGYTF. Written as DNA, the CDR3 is TGTGCCAGCAGCAAGATAGACTCACGGGCCGGCTATGGCTACACCTTC.